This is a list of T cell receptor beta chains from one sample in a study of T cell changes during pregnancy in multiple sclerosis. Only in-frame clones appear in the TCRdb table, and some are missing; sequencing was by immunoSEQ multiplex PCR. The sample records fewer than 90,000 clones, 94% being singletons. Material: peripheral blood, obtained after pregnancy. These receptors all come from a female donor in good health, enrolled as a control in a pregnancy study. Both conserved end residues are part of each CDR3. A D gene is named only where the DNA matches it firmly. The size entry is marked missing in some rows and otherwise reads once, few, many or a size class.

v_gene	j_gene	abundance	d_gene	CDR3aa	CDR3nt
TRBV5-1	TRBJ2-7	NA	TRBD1	CASSGQGGSYEQYF	TGCGCCAGCAGCGGACAGGGCGGTTCATACGAGCAGTACTTC
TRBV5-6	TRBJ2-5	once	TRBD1	CASSSGQGRVETQYF	TGTGCCAGCAGCTCGGGACAGGGCAGAGTGGAGACCCAGTACTTC
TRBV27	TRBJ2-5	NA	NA	CASSLSGAAQETQYF	TGTGCCAGCAGTTTATCGGGGGCAGCCCAAGAGACCCAGTACTTC
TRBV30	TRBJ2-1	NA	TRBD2	CAWSPGLGSYNEQFF	TGTGCCTGGAGTCCGGGACTAGGATCCTACAATGAGCAGTTCTTC
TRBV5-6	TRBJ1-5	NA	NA	CASSLRGATHQPQHF	TGTGCCAGCAGCTTGAGAGGAGCCACCCATCAGCCCCAGCATTTT
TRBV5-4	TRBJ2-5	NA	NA	CASSLDSKETQYF	TGTGCCAGCAGCTTGGACAGCAAAGAGACCCAGTACTTC
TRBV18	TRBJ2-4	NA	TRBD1	CASSPGQGVDIQYF	TGTGCCAGCTCACCAGGGCAGGGGGTAGACATTCAGTACTTC
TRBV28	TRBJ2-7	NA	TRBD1	CASSLTKGTGGLGGYF	TGTGCCAGCAGTCTTACAAAGGGGACAGGGGGTCTGGGTGGGTACTTC
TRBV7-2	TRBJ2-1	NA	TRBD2	CASRLAGGRSSYNEQFF	TGTGCCAGCCGACTAGCGGGAGGACGGAGCTCCTACAATGAGCAGTTCTTC
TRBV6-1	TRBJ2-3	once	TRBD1	CASSVGQGTDTQYF	TGTGCCAGCAGTGTGGGACAGGGCACTGATACGCAGTATTTT
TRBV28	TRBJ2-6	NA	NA	CASSHFRGSSGANVLTF	TGTGCCAGCAGCCATTTCCGAGGTTCTTCTGGGGCCAACGTCCTGACTTTC
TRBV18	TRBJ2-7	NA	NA	CASSPTGSGEQYF	TGTGCCAGCTCACCAACAGGGTCGGGAGAGCAGTACTTC
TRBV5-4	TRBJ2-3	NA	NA	CASSLAGALTDTQYF	TGTGCCAGCAGCTTGGCCGGAGCACTCACAGATACGCAGTATTTT
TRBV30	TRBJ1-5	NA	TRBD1	CAWSGQGGLQPQHF	TGTGCCTGGAGTGGACAGGGAGGTTTGCAGCCCCAGCATTTT
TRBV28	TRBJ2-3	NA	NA	CASTYLPTSDTQYF	TGTGCCAGCACCTACCTACCGACTTCAGATACGCAGTATTTT
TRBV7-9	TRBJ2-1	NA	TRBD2	CASSLGAGAPNEQFF	TGTGCCAGCAGCTTAGGGGCGGGAGCTCCCAATGAGCAGTTCTTC
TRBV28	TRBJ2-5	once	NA	CASSLEVEETQYF	TGTGCCAGCAGTTTAGAGGTAGAAGAGACCCAGTACTTC
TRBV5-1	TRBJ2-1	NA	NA	CASSLGVVNEQFF	TGCGCCAGCAGCTTGGGAGTAGTCAATGAGCAGTTCTTC
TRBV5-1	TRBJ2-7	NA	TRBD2	CASSLVAGGDYEQYF	TGCGCCAGCAGCTTGGTAGCGGGAGGGGACTACGAGCAGTACTTC
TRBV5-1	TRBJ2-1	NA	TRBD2	CASSLGLAGGNEQFF	TGCGCCAGCAGCTTGGGACTAGCGGGAGGCAATGAGCAGTTCTTC
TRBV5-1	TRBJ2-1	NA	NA	CASSLEGSSYNEQFF	TGCGCCAGCAGCTTGGAAGGGAGCTCCTACAATGAGCAGTTCTTC
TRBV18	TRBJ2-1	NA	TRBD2	CASSPRLAADNEQFF	TGTGCCAGCTCACCAAGACTAGCGGCCGACAATGAGCAGTTCTTC
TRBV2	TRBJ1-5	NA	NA	CASSEPGQNQPQHF	TGTGCCAGCAGTGAACCAGGACAGAATCAGCCCCAGCATTTT
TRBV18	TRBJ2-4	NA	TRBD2	CASSPTASGRAKNIQYF	TGTGCCAGCTCACCCACCGCTAGCGGGAGAGCCAAAAACATTCAGTACTTC
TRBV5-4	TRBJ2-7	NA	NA	CASSHGVSYEQYF	TGTGCCAGCAGCCACGGGGTATCCTACGAGCAGTACTTC
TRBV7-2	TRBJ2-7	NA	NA	CASSLAGLYYEQYF	TGTGCCAGCAGCTTAGCAGGACTCTACTACGAGCAGTACTTC
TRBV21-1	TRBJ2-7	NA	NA	CASSKGGPSYEQYF	TGTGCCAGCAGCAAAGGCGGCCCCTCCTACGAGCAGTACTTC
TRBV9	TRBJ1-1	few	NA	CASTRGRNTEAFF	TGTGCCAGCACCCGAGGGAGGAACACTGAAGCTTTCTTT
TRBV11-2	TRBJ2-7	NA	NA	CASSYRTHEQYF	TGTGCCAGCAGCTACAGGACCCACGAGCAGTACTTC
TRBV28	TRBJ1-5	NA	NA	CASSLSLQGRQPQHF	TGTGCCAGCAGTTTATCACTACAGGGCCGCCAGCCCCAGCATTTT
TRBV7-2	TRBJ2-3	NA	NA	CASSLRFSGTDTQYF	TGTGCCAGCAGCTTAAGGTTTAGCGGCACAGATACGCAGTATTTT
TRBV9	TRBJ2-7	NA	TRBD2	CASSRGLAGANHEQYF	TGTGCCAGCAGCCGGGGGCTAGCGGGAGCAAACCACGAGCAGTACTTC
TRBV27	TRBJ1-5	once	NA	CASSWGGGDQPQHF	TGTGCCAGCAGTTGGGGGGGAGGGGACCAGCCCCAGCATTTT
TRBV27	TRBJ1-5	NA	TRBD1	CASSSWTGRQPQHF	TGTGCCAGCAGTTCCTGGACAGGGCGTCAGCCCCAGCATTTT
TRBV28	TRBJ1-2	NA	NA	CASTEVGAGDGYTF	TGTGCCAGCACCGAGGTGGGGGCAGGGGATGGCTACACCTTC
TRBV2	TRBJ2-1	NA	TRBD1	CASSTDRDYNEQFF	TGTGCCAGCAGTACGGACAGGGACTACAATGAGCAGTTCTTC
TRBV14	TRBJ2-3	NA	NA	CASSYFENGRESQYF	TGTGCCAGCAGCTACTTCGAAAATGGCAGGGAATCGCAGTATTTT
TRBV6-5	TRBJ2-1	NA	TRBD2	CASSSPGGEQFF	TGTGCCAGCAGTTCCCCGGGGGGTGAGCAGTTCTTC
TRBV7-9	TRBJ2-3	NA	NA	CASSLQRSDTDTQYF	TGTGCCAGCAGCCTCCAGCGGTCCGACACAGATACGCAGTATTTT
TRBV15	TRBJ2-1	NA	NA	CATSSPPSGHNEQFF	TGTGCCACCAGCAGTCCGCCGAGCGGTCACAATGAGCAGTTCTTC
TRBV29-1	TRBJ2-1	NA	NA	CSGRSVAPYNEQFF	TGCAGCGGGCGGTCGGTAGCGCCATACAATGAGCAGTTCTTC
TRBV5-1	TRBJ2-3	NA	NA	CASSLAGEDTQYF	TGCGCCAGCAGCTTGGCCGGGGAAGATACGCAGTATTTT
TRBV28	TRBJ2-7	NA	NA	CASSPRDSYEQYF	TGTGCCAGCAGCCCCCGGGACTCCTACGAGCAGTACTTC
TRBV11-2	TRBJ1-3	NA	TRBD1	CASSLGQGGWNTIYF	TGTGCCAGCAGCCTCGGACAGGGGGGATGGAACACCATATATTTT
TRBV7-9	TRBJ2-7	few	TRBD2	CASSSSGRNEQYF	TGTGCCAGCAGCTCTAGCGGGAGAAACGAGCAGTACTTC
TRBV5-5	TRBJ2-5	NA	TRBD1	CASSLRQGAVETQYF	TGTGCCAGCAGCCTGAGACAGGGGGCGGTAGAGACCCAGTACTTC
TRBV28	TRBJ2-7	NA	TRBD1	CASSLRRTGGAGEQYF	TGTGCCAGCAGTTTAAGGCGGACAGGGGGCGCGGGGGAGCAGTACTTC
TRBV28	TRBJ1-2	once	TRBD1	CASSSGQGLGYTF	TGTGCCAGCAGTTCCGGACAGGGTCTAGGCTACACCTTC
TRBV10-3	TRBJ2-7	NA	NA	CAIKQRTTYEQYF	TGTGCCATCAAGCAGCGGACCACCTACGAGCAGTACTTC
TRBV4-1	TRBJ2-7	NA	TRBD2	CASSQLTSGYEQYF	TGCGCCAGCAGCCAATTGACTAGCGGGTACGAGCAGTACTTC
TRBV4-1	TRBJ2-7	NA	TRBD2	CASSQDQAGRAESYEQYF	TGCGCCAGCAGCCAAGATCAGGCCGGGAGGGCCGAGAGCTACGAGCAGTACTTC
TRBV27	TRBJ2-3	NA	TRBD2	CASSPLGTNWRTQYF	TGTGCCAGCAGCCCCCTTGGGACTAACTGGAGGACGCAGTATTTT
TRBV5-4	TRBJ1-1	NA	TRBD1	CASSHMGQGNTEAFF	TGTGCCAGCAGCCACATGGGACAGGGGAACACTGAAGCTTTCTTT